This TCR beta chain was identified in a study of blood T cell repertoires in COVID-19. Study summary: COVID-19 samples collected from the United States, Italy and Spain covered acute and convalescent phases. PBMCs, B-cell-depleted T cells, or T cells were the source of the cDNA or gDNA that made up the material.

CDR1 SGHNT and CDR2 YYREEE come from the germline V gene (reference sequence). This CDR3 has 17 amino acids. Trimming removed 4 bases from V and 8 bases from J; junction bases left unmatched: 11. Per the original data handling: Reference gene primers were amplified, and this amplification served to estimate nucleated cell counts. Using immunoSEQ multiplex PCR, the repertoire was profiled, and TCRdb retains in-frame clones only, with some absent. D and trimming were read from the DNA, whereas the V and J calls and clone size are those reported in that table. Of about 40,000 clones listed, roughly 92% are singletons.

This chain uses TRBV5-4 with TRBJ2-1; TRBD2 matches 14 bases. The TCR originated in a man aged 50 to 59 with active COVID-19. Sequencing was carried out using peripheral blood. DNA for the CDR3: TGTGCCAGCAGCGATCCGGGACTAGCGGGAGTTAGAGATGAGCAGTTCTTC. Translating it yields CASSDPGLAGVRDEQFF.